This TCR beta chain was identified during a study of blood T cell repertoires in COVID-19. Study-level information: From T cells, B-cell-depleted T cells, or PBMCs came the material, which was cDNA or gDNA.

Sequencing used immunoSEQ multiplex PCR; TCRdb keeps in-frame clones, though not all of them. The data contain approximately 150,000 clones, roughly 87% of them singletons. Trimming removed 3 bases from V and 6 bases from J; junction bases left unmatched: 3. Germline V gives CDR1 SGHNT, CDR2 YENEEA. CDR3 size: 14 residues. The TCR comes from a woman aged 40-49 years who had been exposed to COVID-19. The sequencing input was PBMCs or T cells enriched from blood (not recorded which). This chain joins TRBV11-3 and TRBJ2-3; 10 nucleotides line up with TRBD2. In DNA form, the CDR3 reads TGTGCCAGCAGCTTTACTAGCGGGGCCGATACGCAGTATTTT. It is translated as CASSFTSGADTQYF.